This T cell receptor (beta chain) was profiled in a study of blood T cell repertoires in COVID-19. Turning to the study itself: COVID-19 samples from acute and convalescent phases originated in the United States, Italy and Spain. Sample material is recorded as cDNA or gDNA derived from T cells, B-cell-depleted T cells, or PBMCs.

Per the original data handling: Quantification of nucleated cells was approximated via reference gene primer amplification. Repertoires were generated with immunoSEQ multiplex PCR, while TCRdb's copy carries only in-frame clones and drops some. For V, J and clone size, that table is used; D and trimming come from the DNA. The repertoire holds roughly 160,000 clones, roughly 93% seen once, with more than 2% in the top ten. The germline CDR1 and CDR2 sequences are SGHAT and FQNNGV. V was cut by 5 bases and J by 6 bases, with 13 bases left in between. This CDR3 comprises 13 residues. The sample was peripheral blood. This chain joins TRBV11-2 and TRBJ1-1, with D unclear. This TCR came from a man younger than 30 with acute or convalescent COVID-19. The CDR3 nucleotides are TGTGCCAGCAGCCCAACCTTCGGGGCTGAAGCTTTCTTT. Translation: CASSPTFGAEAFF.